This record looks at one T cell receptor beta chain sequence and its context. Its antigen is still unknown. The donors gave bone marrow, and they were healthy. This entry belongs to a study of cytomegalovirus exposure and HLA in healthy donors. General observations from the study: Accurate prediction of HLA-A and HLA-B alleles (for most subjects) was reportedly achieved from TCR beta sequences.

Primers: 60 Vbeta forward and 13 Jbeta reverse. The protocol was immunoSEQ multiplex PCR, while the TCRdb copy is restricted to in-frame clones and leaves out a portion. The sample lists 150,000 to 180,000 clones, 70% to 80% occurring once. Unmatched junction bases numbered 4, after V lost 2 bases and J lost 7 bases. Germline V CDR1 and CDR2: LNHDA, SQIVND (reference sequence). The CDR3 extends over 13 amino acids. Sequencing was carried out using PBMCs. The TCR comes from a man aged 25 to 40 in good health and CMV-seropositive. V is TRBV19 and J is TRBJ1-2, with 7 bases fitting TRBD1. The CDR3: CASSIWQGGGYTF. DNA of the CDR3: TGTGCCAGTAGTATATGGCAGGGGGGTGGCTACACCTTC.